The 15 T cell receptor beta chains given below trace back to one sample, sequenced in a study of early T cells in non-severe SARS-CoV-2 infection. TCRdb re-called the 5' RACE reads with MiXCR, one entry per CDR3 protein. The sample includes about 67,000 distinct CDR3 sequences, roughly 10% of them seen just once. The sample consisted of whole blood. Receptor source: an adult who was a healthcare worker with PCR-confirmed SARS-CoV-2 infection or an uninfected control (not recorded which).

There are many counts of this clonotype. The chain links TRBV4-1 to TRBJ1-1; D call uncertain. This CDR3 contains 14 residues. Deletions cut 1 base from V and 0 bases from J, with 6 bases between. Germline V gene sequence: CDR1 MGHRA, CDR2 YSYEKL. This chain's CDR3 is CASSQGLMNTEAFF. The CDR3 bases are TGCGCCAGCAGCCAAGGCCTGATGAACACTGAAGCTTTCTTT.

The J gene is TRBJ1-2, the V gene TRBV5-1; D may be TRBD1 (5 bases). The germline V and J ends were trimmed by 0 bases and 6 bases, with 9 bases remaining between them. This CDR3 contains 13 residues. Germline CDR1 SGHRS, CDR2 YFSETQ. CDR3 loop: CASSLETVHGYTF. CDR3 sequence (DNA): TGCGCCAGCAGCTTGGAGACAGTCCATGGCTACACCTTC.

Ten or more counts support this clonotype. J is TRBJ2-7 and V is TRBV12-3 or TRBV12-4; 9 bases line up with TRBD2. V shed 3 bases and J 0 bases; nucleotides not matched to a gene: 3. The CDR3 runs 15 residues. The DNA for the CDR3 is TGTGCCAGCAGTTTCTCTAGCGGGGACTCCTACGAGCAGTACTTC. Translating it yields CASSFSSGDSYEQYF.

The J gene is TRBJ2-3, the V gene TRBV7-9; D not certain. Per germline, CDR1 SEHNR and CDR2 FQNEAQ (reference sequence). The CDR3 runs to 12 residues. Trimming removed 10 bases from V and 3 bases from J, with 11 bases in between. CDR3 amino acids: CATQVGTDTQYF. Here the CDR3 DNA reads TGTGCCACCCAGGTGGGGACAGATACGCAGTATTTT.

In its sample, this clonotype was seen a few times. The chain links TRBV9 to TRBJ1-2; tentative D call: TRBD1 (6 bases). Trimming left V 6 bases short and J 7 bases short, with 16 bases between. The CDR3 runs 13 residues. Germline lookup yields CDR1 SGDLS and CDR2 YYNGEE. The CDR3 region is CASTTGGAGGYTF. CDR3 DNA: TGTGCCAGCACCACCGGGGGGGCTGGTGGCTACACCTTC.

This clonotype was detected ten times or more. The rearrangement joins TRBV5-5 to TRBJ2-2, with no clear D. The V end was cut by 1 base, the J end by 11 bases, with 12 bases between. The CDR3 sequence is 13 residues long. Germline-derived CDR1 and CDR2 are SGHKS and YYEKEE (reference sequence). The CDR3 protein is CASSLTYVGELFF. The CDR3 DNA reads TGTGCCAGCAGCTTGACGTATGTAGGAGAGCTGTTTTTT.

This clonotype has a count of ten or more. V gene TRBV25-1 combines with J gene TRBJ1-1, with D tentatively TRBD1 (6 bases). The CDR3 is 12 amino acids. Germline-derived CDR1 and CDR2 are MGHDK and SYGVNS. Trimming shortened V by 6 bases and J by 5 bases, and 10 bases separated the two germline ends. In DNA, the CDR3 is TGTGCCAGCAGGGGGGGCCTTACTGAAGCTTTCTTT. Translation gives CASRGGLTEAFF.

The chain carries TRBV7-2 and TRBJ2-7; TRBD2 is a possible D gene (5 bases). V was pared by 5 bases and J by 2 bases, with 13 bases between. Germline V gene data show CDR1 as SGHTA and CDR2 as FQGNSA. The CDR3 consists of 14 residues. The CDR3 loop is CASSPQERPYEQYF. DNA for the CDR3: TGTGCCAGCAGCCCTCAGGAGCGGCCCTACGAGCAGTACTTC.

This clonotype was seen at least ten times. This chain links TRBV5-5 with TRBJ1-1; D gene unclear. The CDR3 has 15 residues. Germline V lookup: CDR1 SGHKS, CDR2 YYEKEE (reference sequence). V lost 0 bases and J 0 bases, leaving 9 bases between the germline ends. CDR3 bases: TGTGCCAGCAGCTTGGTTCCTGCGATGAACACTGAAGCTTTCTTT. This gives the protein CASSLVPAMNTEAFF.

This clonotype was counted only a few times. V and J are TRBV7-2 and TRBJ2-5; no definite D call. Per the germline V gene, CDR1 is SGHTA and CDR2 is FQGNSA. This CDR3 is built from 11 residues. V lost 3 bases to trimming and J lost 4 bases, with 3 bases between them. CDR3 residues: CASSFTETQYF. The CDR3, as DNA: TGTGCCAGCAGCTTTACAGAGACCCAGTACTTC.

This rearrangement joins TRBV1 to TRBJ2-3. TRBV1 is recorded as a pseudogene. This CDR3 has 13 residues. The CDR3 DNA sequence: TGCACCAGCAGCCGTCTTTTAACAGATACGCAGTATTTT. Translating it yields CTSSRLLTDTQYF.

This clonotype is judged medium-sized. The J gene is TRBJ1-5, the V gene TRBV27; D perhaps matches TRBD1 (6 bases). Deletions cut 5 bases from V and 3 bases from J, with 11 bases between. The CDR3 totals 14 residues. Per the germline V gene, CDR1 is MNHEY and CDR2 is SMNVEV (reference sequence). The CDR3 loop is CASSPGQINQPQHF. For the CDR3, the DNA is TGTGCCAGCAGTCCTGGACAGATCAATCAGCCCCAGCATTTT.

This clonotype was seen many times. This sequence joins TRBV7-2 and TRBJ2-1, with 8 bases matching TRBD2. This CDR3 contains 15 residues. V lost 4 bases to trimming and J lost 1 base; unmatched junction nucleotides: 3. CDR1 is SGHTA and CDR2 is FQGNSA in the germline V gene. In nucleotides, the CDR3 is TGTGCCAGCAGCTCTAAGCGGGGGTCCTACAATGAGCAGTTCTTC. Its protein product is CASSSKRGSYNEQFF.

This clonotype was counted many times. The chain recombines TRBV11-2 with TRBJ1-1; TRBD1 might be the D (6 bases). The V and J ends lost 2 bases and 10 bases respectively, with 17 bases between them. This CDR3 has 14 residues. Germline assignment: CDR1 SGHAT and CDR2 FQNNGV. In DNA, the CDR3 is TGTGCCAGCAGCTTAAGTATTTTGTCGGGGGCAGCTTTCTTT. Encoded protein: CASSLSILSGAAFF. Full variable domain (remainder filled in from reference TRBV11-2 and TRBJ1-1): EAGVAQSPRYKIIEKRQSVAFWCNPISGHATLYWYQQILGQGPKLLIQFQNNGVVDDSQLPKDRFSAERLKGVDSTLKIQPAKLEDSAVYLCASSLSILSGAAFFGQGTRLTVV.

Turning to this clonotype: The conserved closing phenylalanine or tryptophan is absent in this CDR3, likely reflecting a read error. V and J are TRBV6-5 and TRBJ2-7; 10 bases agree with TRBD1. Trimming cost V 6 bases and J 3 bases; bases outside gene matches: 11. This CDR3 spans 16 amino acids. Germline loops: CDR1 MNHEY, CDR2 SVGAGI. Here the CDR3 reads CASSSTSGTGVYEQYS. CDR3 sequence (DNA): TGTGCCAGCAGCTCAACCTCCGGGACAGGGGTCTACGAGCAGTACTCC.